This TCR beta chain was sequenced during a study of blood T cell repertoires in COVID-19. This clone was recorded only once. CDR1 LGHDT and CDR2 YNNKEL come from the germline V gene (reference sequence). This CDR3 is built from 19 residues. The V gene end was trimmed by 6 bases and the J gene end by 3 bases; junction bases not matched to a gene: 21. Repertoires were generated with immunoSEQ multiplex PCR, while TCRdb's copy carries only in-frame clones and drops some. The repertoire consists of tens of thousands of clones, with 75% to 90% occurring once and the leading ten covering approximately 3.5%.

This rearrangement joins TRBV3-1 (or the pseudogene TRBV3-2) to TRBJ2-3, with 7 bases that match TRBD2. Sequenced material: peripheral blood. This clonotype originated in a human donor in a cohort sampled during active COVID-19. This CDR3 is CASSHLPTTPGGLTDTQYF. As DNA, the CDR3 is TGTGCCAGCAGTCATCTACCCACGACTCCGGGGGGATTGACAGATACGCAGTATTTT.